Below are 23 T cell receptor beta chains sequenced from a single sample in a study of CD8 T cells in ankylosing spondylitis. These receptors lack a known antigen. Study conclusions and caveats: Ankylosing spondylitis blood appeared to carry a characteristic TCR beta motif of roughly eight highly homologous variants.

TCRdb analysed the 5' RACE reads with MiXCR anew, one entry per CDR3 protein. The table shows around 130,000 distinct CDR3 sequences, with 17% occurring only once. The sample consisted of blood, either unsorted or a sorted T cell fraction (not recorded which). Every receptor here comes from a male donor with ankylosing spondylitis.

This clonotype appeared many times. This chain connects TRBV7-6 to TRBJ1-5, with a weak D call TRBD1 (5 bases). The V end was cut by 1 base, the J end by 5 bases, with 6 bases between. CDR1 and CDR2 (germline): SGHVS, FNYEAQ. The CDR3 length is 13 residues. For the CDR3, the DNA is TGTGCCAGCAGCTTAGGAGGGGATCAGCCCCAGCATTTT. This gives the protein CASSLGGDQPQHF.

V gene TRBV12-3 or TRBV12-4 combines with J gene TRBJ2-7; 7 bases are shared with TRBD1. Germline trimming cut 4 bases from V and 3 bases from J; bases unmatched to any gene: 9. This CDR3 spans 15 amino acids. The CDR3 bases are TGTGCCAGCAGTTCCCGGGACAGTAGTGTCTACGAGCAGTACTTC. It is translated as CASSSRDSSVYEQYF.

This clonotype has a handful of counts. This sequence joins TRBV20-1 and TRBJ2-7, with D possibly TRBD1 on 7 matching bases. V was cut by 6 bases and J by 2 bases, with 14 bases left in between. The CDR3 loop spans 13 amino acids. Germline assignment: CDR1 DFQATT and CDR2 SNEGSKA (reference sequence). For the CDR3, the DNA is TGCAGTGCGGAGGGGGCTCTAACCTACGAGCAGTACTTC. Translated: CSAEGALTYEQYF.

The chain carries TRBV3-1 and TRBJ2-2; TRBD2 agrees at 8 bases. Germline CDR1 is LGHDT and CDR2 is YNNKEL (reference sequence). The CDR3 has 15 residues. V dropped 1 base and J dropped 5; count of bases not matched to a gene: 3. The CDR3 DNA follows: TGTGCCAGCAGCCAAGTGGCGGGAGGAACCGGGGAGCTGTTTTTT. This gives the protein CASSQVAGGTGELFF.

This clonotype appeared a few times. The gene calls are TRBV27 and TRBJ2-7, with TRBD2 identical over 8 bases. Germline V gives CDR1 MNHEY, CDR2 SMNVEV (reference sequence). With V trimmed by 3 bases and J by 2 bases, 6 bases remained unmatched. The CDR3 totals 15 residues. As DNA, the CDR3 is TGTGCCAGCAGTTTCCAGGTAGCGGGAACCTACGAGCAGTACTTC. It codes for CASSFQVAGTYEQYF.

This clonotype has a handful of counts. The J gene is TRBJ2-5, the V gene TRBV7-9; TRBD1 agrees at 8 bases. The length of the CDR3 is 15 residues. In germline, CDR1 is SEHNR, CDR2 FQNEAQ (reference sequence). Trimming cost V 6 bases and J 2 bases; bases outside gene matches: 8. In nucleotides, the CDR3 is TGTGCCAGCAGAAAACCGGGACAGGATCAAGAGACCCAGTACTTC. Encoded protein: CASRKPGQDQETQYF.

The chain recombines TRBV13 with TRBJ2-5, with D perhaps TRBD1 (5 bases). Deletions cut 4 bases from V and 0 bases from J, with 6 bases between. The length of the CDR3 is 13 residues. The V gene's germline CDR1 is PRHDT and CDR2 FYEKMQ (reference sequence). Here the CDR3 DNA reads TGTGCCAGCAGCTCGACAGACCAAGAGACCCAGTACTTC. Translation gives CASSSTDQETQYF.

Ten or more counts support this clonotype. The V gene is TRBV6-2 or TRBV6-3, the J gene TRBJ1-5, with a weak D call TRBD1 (5 bases). From germline, CDR1 is MNHEY and CDR2 SVGEGT. V lost 0 bases and J lost 0, with 9 bases in between. The CDR3 extends over 16 amino acids. CDR3 protein: CASSYSAGLSNQPQHF. The CDR3 DNA reads TGTGCCAGCAGTTACTCTGCGGGGCTTAGCAATCAGCCCCAGCATTTT.

This clonotype was counted between two and nine times. The chain uses TRBV4-1 and TRBJ2-2; D unresolved. CDR3 length equals 12 residues. Trimming removed 2 bases from V and 8 bases from J, with 6 bases in between. The germline CDR1 and CDR2 sequences are MGHRA and YSYEKL. CDR3 loop: CASSQRPGELFF. CDR3 sequence (DNA): TGCGCCAGCAGCCAAAGACCAGGGGAGCTGTTTTTT.

The gene calls are TRBV27 and TRBJ2-7; D possibly uses TRBD1 or TRBD2 (5 bases each). The CDR3 has 15 amino acids. Germline CDR1 is MNHEY and CDR2 is SMNVEV (reference sequence). V shed 5 bases and J shed 4 bases, with 18 bases lying between them. The CDR3 loop reads CASSPTARGYYEQYF. The CDR3 DNA reads TGTGCCAGCAGTCCGACCGCGAGGGGCTATTACGAGCAGTACTTC.

This clonotype was seen only a few times. The V and J genes are TRBV20-1 and TRBJ2-7, with 10 nucleotides matching TRBD1. The CDR3 is 14 amino acids. Germline values: CDR1 DFQATT, CDR2 SNEGSKA (reference sequence). After removal of 6 bases from V and 3 bases from J, the junction contained 8 bases not matched to a gene. CDR3 residues: CSAKDRGEHYEQYF. Here the CDR3 DNA reads TGCAGTGCCAAGGACAGGGGGGAACACTACGAGCAGTACTTC.

CDR3 in DNA: TGTGCCAGCAGTTTAGCGGTTAGCGGGGCCTACGAGCAGTACTTC. Amino acid sequence: CASSLAVSGAYEQYF. V and J are TRBV12-3 or TRBV12-4 and TRBJ2-7; 8 bases align to TRBD2. J was trimmed by 2 bases and V by 0 bases; bases with no gene match: 3. The CDR3 is 15 amino acids.

The chain is built from TRBV24-1 and TRBJ1-2, with no clear D. The CDR3 loop spans 12 amino acids. Trimming took 0 bases from V and 5 from J, leaving 3 bases between them. In germline, CDR1 is KGHDR, CDR2 SFDVKD. The CDR3 loop reads CATSDLGYGYTF. The DNA for the CDR3 is TGTGCCACCAGTGATTTGGGGTATGGCTACACCTTC.

This clonotype was counted only a few times. This sequence joins TRBV12-3 or TRBV12-4 and TRBJ1-1, with TRBD1 identical over 7 bases. The CDR3 totals 14 residues. With 6 bases clipped from V and 4 bases from J, the junction kept 8 bases outside the gene matches. The CDR3 spells CASRPQGGPTEAFF. CDR3 coding DNA: TGTGCCAGCAGACCCCAGGGGGGGCCCACTGAAGCTTTCTTT.

J is TRBJ1-2 and V is TRBV29-1; TRBD1 might be the D (5 bases). Trimming took 7 bases from V and 8 from J, leaving 14 bases between them. Germline-derived CDR1 and CDR2 are SQVTM and ANQGSEA. The CDR3 runs to 11 residues. This CDR3 reads CSGVGGAGYTF. In DNA form, the CDR3 reads TGCAGCGGGGTGGGAGGGGCCGGCTACACCTTC.

This clonotype appeared a few times. The chain carries TRBV7-2 and TRBJ2-7, with D possibly matching TRBD1 (6 bases). The CDR3 consists of 14 residues. In germline, CDR1 is SGHTA, CDR2 FQGNSA. V dropped 5 bases and J dropped 0 bases, with 11 bases sitting between them. The CDR3 loop is CASSKTGSSYEQYF. CDR3 nucleotide sequence: TGTGCCAGCAGCAAGACAGGCTCCTCCTACGAGCAGTACTTC.

In this sample, this clonotype turned up a few times. The rearrangement uses TRBV5-1 and TRBJ2-7, with 11 bases aligning to TRBD2. J was trimmed by 2 bases and V by 4 bases; bases with no gene match: 5. This CDR3 spans 15 amino acids. Germline V lookup: CDR1 SGHRS, CDR2 YFSETQ. As DNA, the CDR3 is TGCGCCAGCAGCCTGGGACTAGCGGAGGCCTACGAGCAGTACTTC. This translates into CASSLGLAEAYEQYF.

A few counts support this clonotype. This chain joins TRBV27 and TRBJ1-1; D may be TRBD1 (5 bases). Trimming took off 6 bases at V and 4 bases at J, with 24 bases between the two ends. Germline V lookup: CDR1 MNHEY, CDR2 SMNVEV (reference sequence). The CDR3 runs to 17 residues. CDR3 region: CASRPSGRQSSFTEAFF. Written as DNA, the CDR3 is TGTGCCAGCAGGCCTTCCGGCAGACAGTCTTCTTTCACTGAAGCTTTCTTT.

This chain connects TRBV28 to TRBJ1-5; no definite D call. In germline, CDR1 is MDHEN, CDR2 SYDVKM. This CDR3 comprises 16 residues. V was shortened by 3 bases and J by 0 bases, with 12 bases between the two germline ends. CDR3 DNA sequence: TGTGCCAGCAGTTTTGTGGGATCCTATAGCAATCAGCCCCAGCATTTT. Its translation: CASSFVGSYSNQPQHF.

This clonotype turned up a few times. The chain uses TRBV29-1 and TRBJ1-5; 12 bases align to TRBD1. The CDR3 covers 13 residues. The V gene end was trimmed by 4 bases and the J gene end by 7 bases; junction bases not matched to a gene: 2. CDR1 SQVTM and CDR2 ANQGSEA come from the germline V gene. This CDR3 reads CSVGGTGGQPQHF. The CDR3 DNA reads as TGCAGCGTTGGTGGGACAGGGGGCCAGCCCCAGCATTTT.

The V gene is TRBV19, the J gene TRBJ2-7; D is perhaps TRBD1 (5 bases). V shed 1 base and J shed 2 bases, with 9 bases lying between them. Germline lookup yields CDR1 LNHDA and CDR2 SQIVND (reference sequence). This CDR3 is 14 amino acids long. CDR3 loop: CASSIGGYTYEQYF. The DNA of the CDR3 is TGTGCCAGTAGTATAGGGGGCTATACCTACGAGCAGTACTTC.

In its sample, this clonotype was seen a few times. The chain has TRBV11-1 and TRBJ2-1, with TRBD2 matching over 12 bases. The CDR3 runs 18 residues. Germline lookup yields CDR1 SGHAT and CDR2 FQDESV (reference sequence). V dropped 2 bases and J dropped 5; count of bases not matched to a gene: 10. CDR3 DNA: TGTGCCAGCAGCTTATTTCTAGCGGGAGGGCCTCAAGACAATGAGCAGTTCTTC. It encodes CASSLFLAGGPQDNEQFF.

V and J are TRBV27 and TRBJ2-5; D call uncertain. The V gene's germline CDR1 is MNHEY and CDR2 SMNVEV (reference sequence). The CDR3 loop spans 11 amino acids. Trimming cost V 8 bases and J 0 bases, with 4 bases left between them. The CDR3 spells CASGHQETQYF. The CDR3 DNA reads TGTGCCAGCGGCCACCAAGAGACCCAGTACTTC.